This TCR beta chain was sequenced for a study of response to subunit inactivated influenza vaccine (dated by TCRdb to about 2018). Looking at the study overall: The study used deep quantitative T cell receptor repertoire profiling to track responses to a trivalent subunit inactivated influenza vaccine. Results and caveats for the whole study, not just this receptor: It was suggested by the authors that each seasonal influenza vaccination may recruit only a limited number of new T cells.

The library came from RT-PCR. Data came from an Illumina HiSeq 2500. TCRdb passed the public sequencing reads through fastp at Q25 and MiXCR, retaining productive beta sequences. Every CDR3 protein is listed once, alongside the most common genes and DNA of its rows. Recorded for this sample are about 500,000 distinct CDR3 sequences; 16% of them occurred a single time. Approximately 3% of the sample belongs to the ten largest clones. Regarding this clonotype: This clone's antigen is unknown. No quality values exist for individual bases; no much larger clone is one base distant.

Measured from the cysteine to the phenylalanine, the CDR3 is 14 residues long. Of all the DNA, just the CDR3 is kept, 42 bases in frame from base 1. Per the germline V gene (reference sequence), DFQATT is the CDR1 and SNEGSKA is the CDR2. V is cut back by 2 bases and J by 6 bases, with 6 bases in the junction unmatched. This TCR was recovered from a man between 45 and 75 years old who received an inactivated influenza vaccine. Donor details come from another sample of the same person, matched by shared clones. The sample in question was CD4+ T cells sorted from PBMCs, obtained around 25 months after vaccination. The chain was built from TRBV20-1 and TRBJ1-5; 8 bases in the middle match TRBD1. Read as DNA, the sequence is TGCAGTGCTAGAATCACAGGGGGAAGTCAGCCCCAGCATTTT. This translates into CSARITGGSQPQHF.